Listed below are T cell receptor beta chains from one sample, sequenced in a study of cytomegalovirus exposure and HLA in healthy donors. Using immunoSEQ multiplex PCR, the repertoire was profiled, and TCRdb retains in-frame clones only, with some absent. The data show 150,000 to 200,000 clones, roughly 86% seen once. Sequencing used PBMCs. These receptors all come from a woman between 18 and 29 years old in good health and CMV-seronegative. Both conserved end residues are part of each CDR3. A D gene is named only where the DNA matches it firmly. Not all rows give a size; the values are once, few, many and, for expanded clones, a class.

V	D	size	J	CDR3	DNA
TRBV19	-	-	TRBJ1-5	CASLQGPIGNQPQHF	TGTGCCAGTCTGCAGGGTCCCATAGGCAATCAGCCCCAGCATTTT
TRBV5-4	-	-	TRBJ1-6	CASSSTGPNSPLHF	TGTGCCAGCAGCTCGACAGGTCCGAATTCACCCCTCCACTTT
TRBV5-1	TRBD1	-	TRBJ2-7	CASSAPAGTDSYEQYF	TGCGCCAGCAGCGCGCCAGCCGGGACAGACTCCTACGAGCAGTACTTC
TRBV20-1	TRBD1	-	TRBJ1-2	CSARQGSGYTF	TGCAGTGCTCGACAGGGAAGTGGCTACACCTTC
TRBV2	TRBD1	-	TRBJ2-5	CASRRQGETQYF	TGTGCCAGCCGTCGACAGGGGGAGACCCAGTACTTC
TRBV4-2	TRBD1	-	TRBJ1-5	CASSQGTGDNQPQHF	TGTGCCAGCAGCCAGGGGACAGGGGACAATCAGCCCCAGCATTTT
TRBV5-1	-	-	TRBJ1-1	CASSPIIGLNTEAFF	TGCGCCAGCAGCCCCATAATCGGGTTGAACACTGAAGCTTTCTTT
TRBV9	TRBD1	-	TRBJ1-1	CASSAWDRTKNTEAFF	TGTGCCAGCAGCGCGTGGGACAGGACTAAAAACACTGAAGCTTTCTTT
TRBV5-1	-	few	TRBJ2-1	CASSLVGEGNEQFF	TGCGCCAGCAGCTTGGTGGGAGAAGGGAATGAGCAGTTCTTC
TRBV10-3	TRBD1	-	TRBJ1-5	CAISEAPGQGNQPQHF	TGTGCCATCAGCGAGGCCCCGGGACAGGGGAATCAGCCCCAGCATTTT
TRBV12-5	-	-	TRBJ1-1	CASGPDIMNTEAFF	TGTGCTAGTGGTCCGGACATAATGAACACTGAAGCTTTCTTT
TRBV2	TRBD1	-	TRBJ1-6	CASSGQGVNNSPLHF	TGTGCCAGCAGTGGACAGGGTGTCAATAATTCACCCCTCCACTTT
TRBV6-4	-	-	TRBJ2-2	CASSDFPQGSGELFF	TGTGCCAGCAGTGACTTCCCTCAGGGGTCCGGGGAGCTGTTTTTT
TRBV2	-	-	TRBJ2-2	CASRGGGAGELFF	TGTGCCAGCAGAGGAGGGGGGGCCGGGGAGCTGTTTTTT
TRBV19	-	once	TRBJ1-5	CASSYSLYSNQPQHF	TGTGCCAGTAGTTACAGCCTATATAGCAATCAGCCCCAGCATTTT
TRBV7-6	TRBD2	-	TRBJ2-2	CASSLAGAGGSRELFF	TGTGCCAGCAGCTTAGCGGGAGCGGGGGGTAGCAGGGAGCTGTTTTTT
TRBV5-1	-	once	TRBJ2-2	CASSSRGQQGTGELFF	TGCGCCAGCAGCTCTCGGGGACAACAGGGCACCGGGGAGCTGTTTTTT
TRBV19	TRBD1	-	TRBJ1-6	CASSTTGRDSPLHF	TGTGCCAGTAGTACGACAGGGAGAGATTCACCCCTCCACTTT
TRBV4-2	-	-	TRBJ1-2	CASSQDRGQSYGYTF	TGTGCCAGCAGCCAAGATCGAGGACAGTCCTATGGCTACACCTTC
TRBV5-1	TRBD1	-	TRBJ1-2	CASSYQTGANYDGYTF	TGCGCCAGCAGCTACCAGACAGGGGCGAACTATGATGGCTACACCTTC
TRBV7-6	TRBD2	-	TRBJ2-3	CASSSTSGRSGVADTQYF	TGTGCCAGCAGTTCGACTAGCGGGAGGTCGGGGGTCGCAGATACGCAGTATTTT
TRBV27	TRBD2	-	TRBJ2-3	CASSLGLAGGPGTDTQYF	TGTGCCAGCAGTTTAGGATTGGCGGGGGGGCCGGGCACAGATACGCAGTATTTT
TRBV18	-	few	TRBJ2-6	CASSPRQSGANVLTF	TGTGCCAGCTCACCACGTCAGTCTGGGGCCAACGTCCTGACTTTC
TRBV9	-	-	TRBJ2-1	CASSPRTKTYNEQFF	TGTGCCAGCAGCCCCCGGACTAAAACCTACAATGAGCAGTTCTTC
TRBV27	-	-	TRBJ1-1	CASSPTRMNTEAFF	TGTGCCAGCAGTCCCACTAGAATGAACACTGAAGCTTTCTTT
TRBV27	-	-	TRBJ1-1	CASSLRLLGTEAFF	TGTGCCAGCAGTTTACGACTGTTGGGCACTGAAGCTTTCTTT
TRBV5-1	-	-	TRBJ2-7	CASSLERGVPPYEQYF	TGCGCCAGCAGCTTGGAACGGGGAGTACCGCCCTACGAGCAGTACTTC
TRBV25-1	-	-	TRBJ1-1	CASSVDSSLMNTEAFF	TGTGCCAGCAGTGTGGACAGCTCCCTCATGAACACTGAAGCTTTCTTT
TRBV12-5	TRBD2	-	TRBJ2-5	CASGFGLAETQYF	TGTGCTAGTGGTTTTGGACTAGCGGAGACCCAGTACTTC
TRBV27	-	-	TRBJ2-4	CASSLDRVAKNIQYF	TGTGCCAGCAGTTTAGACCGGGTTGCCAAAAACATTCAGTACTTC
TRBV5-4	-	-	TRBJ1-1	CASSAAGTEAFF	TGTGCCAGCAGTGCTGCAGGCACTGAAGCTTTCTTT
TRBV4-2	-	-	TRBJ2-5	CASSQGAQETQYF	TGTGCCAGCAGCCAAGGGGCTCAAGAGACCCAGTACTTC
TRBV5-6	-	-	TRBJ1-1	CASRSTVNTEAFF	TGTGCCAGCAGGTCGACAGTAAACACTGAAGCTTTCTTT
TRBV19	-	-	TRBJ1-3	CASSIGRMVGNTIYF	TGTGCCAGTAGTATTGGCAGGATGGTTGGAAACACCATATATTTT
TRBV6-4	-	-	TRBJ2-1	CASSVAGNEQFF	TGTGCCAGCAGTGTGGCCGGGAATGAGCAGTTCTTC
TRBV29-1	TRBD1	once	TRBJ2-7	CSVETGGGYEQYF	TGCAGCGTTGAAACAGGGGGTGGCTACGAGCAGTACTTC
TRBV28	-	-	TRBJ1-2	CASSLRDVSYGYTF	TGTGCCAGCAGTTTGCGGGACGTTTCCTATGGCTACACCTTC
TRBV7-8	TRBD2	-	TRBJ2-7	CASSPRTSRSSYEQYF	TGTGCCAGCAGCCCCAGGACTAGCCGGAGCTCCTACGAGCAGTACTTC
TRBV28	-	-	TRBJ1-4	CASSTTGEKLFF	TGTGCCAGCAGTACCACAGGGGAAAAACTGTTTTTT
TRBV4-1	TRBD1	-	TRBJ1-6	CASSQGRQGNNSPLHF	TGCGCCAGCAGCCAAGGGAGACAGGGGAACAATTCACCCCTCCACTTT
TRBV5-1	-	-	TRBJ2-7	CASSHTGPYEQYF	TGCGCCAGCAGCCATACAGGTCCCTACGAGCAGTACTTC